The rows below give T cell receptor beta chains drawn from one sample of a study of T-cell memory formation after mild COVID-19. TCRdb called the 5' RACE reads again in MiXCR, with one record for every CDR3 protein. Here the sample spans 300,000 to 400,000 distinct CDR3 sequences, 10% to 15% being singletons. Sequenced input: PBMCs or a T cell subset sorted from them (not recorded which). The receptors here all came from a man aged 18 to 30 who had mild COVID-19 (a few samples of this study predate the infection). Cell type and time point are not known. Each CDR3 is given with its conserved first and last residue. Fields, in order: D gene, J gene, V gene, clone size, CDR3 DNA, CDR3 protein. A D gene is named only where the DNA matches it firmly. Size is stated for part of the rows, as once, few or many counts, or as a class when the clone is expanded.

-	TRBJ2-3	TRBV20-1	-	TGCAGTGCTATGCTTCCGGGAACAGATACGCAGTATTTT	CSAMLPGTDTQYF
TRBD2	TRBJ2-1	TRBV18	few	TGTGCCAGCTCCCCACTAGCGGGGAATCGTTTACTAAAGCAGTTCTTC	CASSPLAGNRLLKQFF
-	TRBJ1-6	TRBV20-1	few	TGCAGTGCTCCCCGGAGCTCCTATAATTCACCCCTCCACTTT	CSAPRSSYNSPLHF
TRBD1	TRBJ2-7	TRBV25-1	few	TGTGCCAGCAGTGGATGGGACAGCTACGAGCAGTACTTC	CASSGWDSYEQYF
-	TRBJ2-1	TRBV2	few	TGTGCCAGCAGTGAAACCAGGGACAATGAGCAGTTCTTC	CASSETRDNEQFF
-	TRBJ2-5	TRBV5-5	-	TGTGCCAGCAGCTCCTTCCCGGGTCTGGAGACCCAGTACTTC	CASSSFPGLETQYF
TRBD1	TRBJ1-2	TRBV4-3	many	TGCGCCAGCAGCCAAGTCCTGGACAGGGGCGACTATGGCTACACCTTC	CASSQVLDRGDYGYTF
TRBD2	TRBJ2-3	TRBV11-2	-	TGTACCAGCAGCCTCGGACTAGCGGGTCCTTACACAGATACGCAGTATTTT	CTSSLGLAGPYTDTQYF
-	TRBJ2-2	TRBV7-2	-	TGTGCCAGCAGCCTAGACAGCGGACTCTACACCGGGGAGCTGTTTTTT	CASSLDSGLYTGELFF
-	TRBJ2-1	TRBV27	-	TGTGCCAGCAGTCGGGACGGACCCAATGAGCAGTTCTTC	CASSRDGPNEQFF
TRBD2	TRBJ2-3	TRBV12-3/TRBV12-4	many	TGTGCCAGCACCAGCGGGAAACGTGCAGATACGCAGTATTTT	CASTSGKRADTQYF
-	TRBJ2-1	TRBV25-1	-	TGTGCCAGCATGGGGAACGGCGGGGAAGCCGTCGGTGAGCAGTTCTTC	CASMGNGGEAVGEQFF
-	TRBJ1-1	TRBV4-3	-	TGCGCCAGCAGCCAACAGAATCTGAACACTGAAGCTTTCTTT	CASSQQNLNTEAFF
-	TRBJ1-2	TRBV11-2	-	TGTGCCAGCAGCGACATTAGGGGCAGTTTTGGAGGCTACACCTTC	CASSDIRGSFGGYTF
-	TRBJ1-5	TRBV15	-	TGTGCCACCAGCAGGGGAGGACAGTTCAATCAGCCCCAGCATTTT	CATSRGGQFNQPQHF
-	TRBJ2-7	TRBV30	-	TGTGCCTGGAGTATGAGGCAACGGGCTTCCTACGAGCAGTACTTC	CAWSMRQRASYEQYF